A selection of T cell receptor beta chains follows, all from one sample in a study of T cell changes during pregnancy in multiple sclerosis. Clones were sequenced by immunoSEQ multiplex PCR, and TCRdb holds only the in-frame ones, with some missing. The sample includes around 42,000 clones, approximately 88% of them seen just once. The source material was peripheral blood, sampled in the first trimester of pregnancy. Receptors originate from a female donor in good health, enrolled as a control in a pregnancy study. Both conserved end residues are part of each CDR3. Each record gives: J gene, clone size, D gene, V gene, CDR3 protein, CDR3 DNA. The D gene is left open where the match is weak. Clone size, where shown, is once, few, many, or a class for clones that have expanded.

j_gene: TRBJ2-5
abundance: few
d_gene: NA
v_gene: TRBV5-1
CDR3aa: CASSLRPGGVARAVKETQYF
CDR3nt: TGCGCCAGCAGCTTGCGGCCGGGTGGTGTAGCGCGAGCGGTTAAAGAGACCCAGTACTTC

j_gene: TRBJ1-1
abundance: NA
d_gene: NA
v_gene: TRBV19
CDR3aa: CASSSREGEAFF
CDR3nt: TGTGCCAGTAGTTCCAGGGAAGGCGAGGCTTTCTTT

j_gene: TRBJ2-7
abundance: NA
d_gene: NA
v_gene: TRBV5-5
CDR3aa: CASSSRQSAYEQYF
CDR3nt: TGTGCCAGCAGCTCGCGACAGTCAGCCTACGAGCAGTACTTC

j_gene: TRBJ2-3
abundance: NA
d_gene: NA
v_gene: TRBV5-4
CDR3aa: CASSPGLGTDTQYF
CDR3nt: TGTGCCAGCAGCCCGGGACTTGGCACAGATACGCAGTATTTT

j_gene: TRBJ2-1
abundance: once
d_gene: TRBD2
v_gene: TRBV29-1
CDR3aa: CSVEGELAGGPIYYNEQFF
CDR3nt: TGCAGCGTTGAAGGGGAACTAGCGGGAGGCCCGATATATTACAATGAGCAGTTCTTC

j_gene: TRBJ2-7
abundance: NA
d_gene: TRBD1
v_gene: TRBV7-9
CDR3aa: CASSFGTPGQGYEQYF
CDR3nt: TGTGCCAGCAGCTTTGGGACTCCGGGACAGGGATACGAGCAGTACTTC

j_gene: TRBJ2-1
abundance: NA
d_gene: TRBD1
v_gene: TRBV6-1
CDR3aa: CASSPLDRNNEQFF
CDR3nt: TGTGCCAGCAGTCCTCTGGACAGGAACAATGAGCAGTTCTTC

j_gene: TRBJ1-1
abundance: NA
d_gene: NA
v_gene: TRBV19
CDR3aa: CAVTGITEAFF
CDR3nt: TGTGCCGTAACCGGGATAACTGAAGCTTTCTTT

j_gene: TRBJ1-6
abundance: NA
d_gene: TRBD1
v_gene: TRBV4-1
CDR3aa: CASSQTGTANSPLHF
CDR3nt: TGCGCCAGCAGCCAAACCGGGACAGCAAATTCACCCCTCCACTTT

j_gene: TRBJ2-5
abundance: few
d_gene: NA
v_gene: TRBV18
CDR3aa: CASSISASETQYF
CDR3nt: TGTGCCAGCTCAATCTCAGCGTCGGAGACCCAGTACTTC

j_gene: TRBJ2-3
abundance: NA
d_gene: TRBD1
v_gene: TRBV6-1
CDR3aa: CASSEATGATDTQYF
CDR3nt: TGTGCCAGCAGTGAAGCGACAGGGGCCACAGATACGCAGTATTTT

j_gene: TRBJ2-5
abundance: NA
d_gene: TRBD2
v_gene: TRBV9
CDR3aa: CASSVDPAGGLQETQYF
CDR3nt: TGTGCCAGCAGCGTAGACCCAGCGGGGGGGCTCCAAGAGACCCAGTACTTC

j_gene: TRBJ1-6
abundance: NA
d_gene: TRBD1
v_gene: TRBV6-1
CDR3aa: CASSERTGISSYNSPLHF
CDR3nt: TGTGCCAGCAGTGAGAGGACAGGGATAAGCTCCTATAATTCACCCCTCCACTTT

j_gene: TRBJ2-5
abundance: NA
d_gene: NA
v_gene: TRBV27
CDR3aa: CASSLAAGTPQETQYF
CDR3nt: TGTGCCAGCAGTTTGGCGGCGGGTACCCCCCAAGAGACCCAGTACTTC

j_gene: TRBJ2-1
abundance: NA
d_gene: NA
v_gene: TRBV7-9
CDR3aa: CASSLRAEAGSNEQFF
CDR3nt: TGTGCCAGCAGCTTACGGGCCGAGGCGGGGAGCAATGAGCAGTTCTTC

j_gene: TRBJ2-3
abundance: NA
d_gene: TRBD2
v_gene: TRBV6-4
CDR3aa: CASSAEAGGADTQYF
CDR3nt: TGTGCCAGCAGTGCCGAAGCGGGGGGTGCAGATACGCAGTATTTT

j_gene: TRBJ2-4
abundance: once
d_gene: NA
v_gene: TRBV7-8
CDR3aa: CASSWGYQAKNIQYF
CDR3nt: TGTGCCAGCAGCTGGGGCTACCAAGCCAAAAACATTCAGTACTTC

j_gene: TRBJ1-5
abundance: NA
d_gene: NA
v_gene: TRBV19
CDR3aa: CASSAGTFNQPQHF
CDR3nt: TGTGCCAGTAGTGCGGGGACCTTCAATCAGCCCCAGCATTTT

j_gene: TRBJ2-5
abundance: NA
d_gene: TRBD2
v_gene: TRBV5-4
CDR3aa: CASSPGLAGQETQYF
CDR3nt: TGTGCCAGCAGCCCGGGACTAGCGGGACAAGAGACCCAGTACTTC

j_gene: TRBJ1-1
abundance: NA
d_gene: NA
v_gene: TRBV5-1
CDR3aa: CASSSAGARNTEAFF
CDR3nt: TGCGCCAGCAGCTCCGCGGGGGCCCGGAACACTGAAGCTTTCTTT

j_gene: TRBJ2-3
abundance: NA
d_gene: TRBD2
v_gene: TRBV7-8
CDR3aa: CASSRDNRLAGTTDTQYF
CDR3nt: TGTGCCAGCAGCCGAGACAATCGACTAGCGGGAACTACAGATACGCAGTATTTT

j_gene: TRBJ2-7
abundance: NA
d_gene: TRBD2
v_gene: TRBV9
CDR3aa: CASSPGASGGSYEQYF
CDR3nt: TGTGCCAGCAGCCCTGGGGCTAGCGGGGGCTCCTACGAGCAGTACTTC

j_gene: TRBJ2-7
abundance: NA
d_gene: NA
v_gene: TRBV10-2
CDR3aa: CASSDAGPQIEQYF
CDR3nt: TGCGCCAGCAGTGACGCGGGGCCCCAGATCGAGCAGTACTTC

j_gene: TRBJ2-7
abundance: NA
d_gene: TRBD2
v_gene: TRBV7-2
CDR3aa: CASSLTGLAGDEQYF
CDR3nt: TGTGCCAGCAGCTTGACGGGACTAGCGGGGGACGAGCAGTACTTC

j_gene: TRBJ2-1
abundance: NA
d_gene: TRBD2
v_gene: TRBV10-2
CDR3aa: CASSDPLGREGGYNEQFF
CDR3nt: TGCGCCAGCAGTGACCCCCTGGGACGGGAGGGGGGCTACAATGAGCAGTTCTTC

j_gene: TRBJ2-1
abundance: NA
d_gene: NA
v_gene: TRBV6-4
CDR3aa: CASSVDSLGSNEQFF
CDR3nt: TGTGCCAGCAGCGTGGACTCCCTAGGGAGCAATGAGCAGTTCTTC

j_gene: TRBJ1-1
abundance: NA
d_gene: NA
v_gene: TRBV14
CDR3aa: CASSQEVRTTEAFF
CDR3nt: TGTGCCAGCAGCCAAGAGGTCAGGACTACTGAAGCTTTCTTT

j_gene: TRBJ2-3
abundance: NA
d_gene: TRBD1
v_gene: TRBV27
CDR3aa: CASSSIRTGWGTDTQYF
CDR3nt: TGTGCCAGCAGTTCTATCCGGACAGGGTGGGGCACAGATACGCAGTATTTT

j_gene: TRBJ2-5
abundance: NA
d_gene: NA
v_gene: TRBV9
CDR3aa: CASSSGAGQETQYF
CDR3nt: TGTGCCAGCAGCTCTGGGGCTGGGCAAGAGACCCAGTACTTC

j_gene: TRBJ1-4
abundance: NA
d_gene: NA
v_gene: TRBV7-3
CDR3aa: CASSWQGGGKLFF
CDR3nt: TGTGCCAGCAGCTGGCAGGGAGGTGGGAAACTGTTTTTT

j_gene: TRBJ2-5
abundance: NA
d_gene: TRBD1
v_gene: TRBV6-5
CDR3aa: CASRHSRGLETQYF
CDR3nt: TGTGCCAGCAGGCACTCAAGGGGGCTGGAGACCCAGTACTTC

j_gene: TRBJ1-5
abundance: NA
d_gene: NA
v_gene: TRBV29-1
CDR3aa: CSGGRDTNSNQPQHF
CDR3nt: TGCAGCGGTGGTAGAGACACCAATAGCAATCAGCCCCAGCATTTT

j_gene: TRBJ2-3
abundance: NA
d_gene: NA
v_gene: TRBV19
CDR3aa: CASSILATSTDTQYF
CDR3nt: TGTGCCAGTAGTATCTTAGCAACTAGCACAGATACGCAGTATTTT